This TCR beta chain is from a study of human T cells and chemical hapten exposure. Across the study: Sensitization used 2% DPC on approximately 2 cm by approximately 2 cm upper inner arm skin. Weekly diphenylcyclopropenone doses were given to patients' scalps across the roughly 25-week study.

CDR3 length: 13 residues. Germline CDR1 MGHRA, CDR2 YSYEKL. Trimming shortened V by 3 bases and J by 4 bases, and 9 bases separated the two germline ends. TCRdb used MiXCR to reprocess the RACE reads, holding one entry per CDR3 protein. The sample carries 95,000 to 130,000 distinct CDR3 sequences, 9% to 13% recorded once. This clonotype was recorded a few times. The antigen remains unidentified. Sample time point: patch test 1, 2 weeks after DPC sensitization. Stated treatment: therapeutic diphenylcyclopropenone sensitization with weekly scalp DPC. Notes on the study in general: Expanded TCRs made up significantly more big CDR3 similarity clusters than controls did.

The chain has TRBV4-1 and TRBJ1-2; TRBD1 might be the D (5 bases). Material: whole blood, obtained in connection with sensitization to the hapten diphenylcyclopropenone (DPC). The receptor was derived from a woman aged 50 to 65 with alopecia areata. Some clones in this sample may be carry-over from other donors' samples. As DNA, the CDR3 is TGCGCCAGCAGCCAGGGCGGGACCTATGGCTACACCTTC. This encodes CASSQGGTYGYTF.